This TCR beta chain is drawn from a study of T cell responses to AZD1222 COVID-19 vaccine. This CDR3 is 13 amino acids long. The V segment lost 6 bases and the J segment 8 bases; nucleotides outside the gene matches: 7. CDR1 and CDR2 (germline): SNHLY, FYNNEI. Study outcomes and limitations: Repertoire samples came only from after the peak T cell response. Most donors were white British, females outnumbered males, and clonal diversity was possibly underestimated. CD4 TCRs associated with vaccination spanned spike, dominating at 160-218 and 743-854.

Assay: immunoSEQ multiplex PCR; the TCRdb copy retains only in-frame clones and omits some. The sample holds 100,000 to 150,000 clones, roughly 84% seen once. Details on this clone: Its antigen is undetermined.

Sequenced here: peripheral blood, sampled 28 days after the second AZD1222 dose. The chain has TRBV2 and TRBJ1-2; 9 bases match TRBD1. The TCR sequence derives from an adult who received the AZD1222 COVID-19 vaccine. The CDR3 bases are TGTGCCAGCAGCACAGGGGGCGCGAGGGGCTACACCTTC. Translating gives CASSTGGARGYTF.